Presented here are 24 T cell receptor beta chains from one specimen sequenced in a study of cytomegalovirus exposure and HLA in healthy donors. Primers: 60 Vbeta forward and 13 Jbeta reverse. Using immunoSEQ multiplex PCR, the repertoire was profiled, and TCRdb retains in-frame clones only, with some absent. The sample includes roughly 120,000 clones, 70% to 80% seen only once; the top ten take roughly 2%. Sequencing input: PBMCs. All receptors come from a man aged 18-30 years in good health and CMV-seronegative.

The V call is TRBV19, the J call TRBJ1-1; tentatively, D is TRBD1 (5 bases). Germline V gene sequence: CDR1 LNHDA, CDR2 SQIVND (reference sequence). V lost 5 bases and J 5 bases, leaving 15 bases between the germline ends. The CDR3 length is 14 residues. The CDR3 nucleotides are TGTGCCAGTAGTCGCCCGGGGGGAGGGACTGAAGCTTTCTTT. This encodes CASSRPGGGTEAFF.

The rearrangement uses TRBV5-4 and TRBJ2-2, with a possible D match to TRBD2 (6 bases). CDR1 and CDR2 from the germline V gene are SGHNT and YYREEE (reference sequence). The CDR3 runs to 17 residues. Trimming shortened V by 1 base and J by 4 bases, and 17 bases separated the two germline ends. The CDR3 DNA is TGTGCCAGCAGCTTGTGGTCCAGCGGGTTCGGCACCGGGGAGCTGTTTTTT. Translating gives CASSLWSSGFGTGELFF.

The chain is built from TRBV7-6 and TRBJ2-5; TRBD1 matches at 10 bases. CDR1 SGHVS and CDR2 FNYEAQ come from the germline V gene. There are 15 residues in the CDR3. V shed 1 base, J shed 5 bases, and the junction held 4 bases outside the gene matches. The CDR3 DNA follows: TGTGCCAGCAGCTTAGTCAGGGACAGGGGTGAGACCCAGTACTTC. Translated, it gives CASSLVRDRGETQYF.

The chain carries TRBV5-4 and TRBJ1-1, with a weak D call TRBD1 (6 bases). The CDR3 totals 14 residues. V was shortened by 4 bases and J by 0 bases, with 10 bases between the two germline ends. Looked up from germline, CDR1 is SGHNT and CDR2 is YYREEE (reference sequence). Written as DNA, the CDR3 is TGTGCCAGCAGCCACAGGGACATGAACACTGAAGCTTTCTTT. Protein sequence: CASSHRDMNTEAFF.

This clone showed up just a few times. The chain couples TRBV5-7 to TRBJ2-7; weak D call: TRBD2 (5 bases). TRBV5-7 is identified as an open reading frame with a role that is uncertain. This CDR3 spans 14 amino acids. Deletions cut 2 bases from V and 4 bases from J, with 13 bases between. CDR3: CASSFAIGGYEQYV. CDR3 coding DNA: TGTGCCAGCAGCTTCGCTATCGGAGGATACGAGCAGTACGTC.

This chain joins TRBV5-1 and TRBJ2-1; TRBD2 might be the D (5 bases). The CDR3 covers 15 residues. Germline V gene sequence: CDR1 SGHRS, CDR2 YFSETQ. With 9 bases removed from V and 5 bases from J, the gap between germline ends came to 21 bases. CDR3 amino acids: CATAPPGRGHNEQFF. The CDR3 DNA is TGCGCCACCGCGCCCCCGGGGAGAGGACACAATGAGCAGTTCTTC.

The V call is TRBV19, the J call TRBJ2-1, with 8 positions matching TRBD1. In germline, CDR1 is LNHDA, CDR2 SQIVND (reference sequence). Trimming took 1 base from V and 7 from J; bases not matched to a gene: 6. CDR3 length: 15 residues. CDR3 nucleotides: TGTGCCAGTAGTATAGGTTCCAGGGGGCAGAATGAGCAGTTCTTC. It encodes CASSIGSRGQNEQFF.

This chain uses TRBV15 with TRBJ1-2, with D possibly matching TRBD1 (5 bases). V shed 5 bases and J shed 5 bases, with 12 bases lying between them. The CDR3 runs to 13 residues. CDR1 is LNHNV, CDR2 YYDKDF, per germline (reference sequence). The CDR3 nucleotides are TGTGCCACCAGCCCAGACGGGGGGTATGGCTACACCTTC. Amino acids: CATSPDGGYGYTF.

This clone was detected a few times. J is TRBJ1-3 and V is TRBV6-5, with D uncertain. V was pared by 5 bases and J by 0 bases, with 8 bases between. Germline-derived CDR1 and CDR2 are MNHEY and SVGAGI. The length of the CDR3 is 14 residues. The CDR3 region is CASSPLYSGNTIYF. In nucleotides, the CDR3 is TGTGCCAGCAGTCCCCTTTACTCTGGAAACACCATATATTTT.

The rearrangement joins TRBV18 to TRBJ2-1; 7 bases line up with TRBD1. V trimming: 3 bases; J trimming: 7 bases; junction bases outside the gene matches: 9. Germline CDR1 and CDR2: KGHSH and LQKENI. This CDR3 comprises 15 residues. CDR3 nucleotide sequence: TGTGCCAGCTCACCTCAGACAGGGCGAAATAATGAGCAGTTCTTC. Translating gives CASSPQTGRNNEQFF.

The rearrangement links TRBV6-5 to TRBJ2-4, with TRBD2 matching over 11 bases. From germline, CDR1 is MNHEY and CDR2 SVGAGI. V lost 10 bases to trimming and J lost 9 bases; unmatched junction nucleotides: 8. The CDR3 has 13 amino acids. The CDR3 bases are TGTGCCACCCTACTAGCGGGAGACATCATTCAGTACTTC. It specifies CATLLAGDIIQYF.

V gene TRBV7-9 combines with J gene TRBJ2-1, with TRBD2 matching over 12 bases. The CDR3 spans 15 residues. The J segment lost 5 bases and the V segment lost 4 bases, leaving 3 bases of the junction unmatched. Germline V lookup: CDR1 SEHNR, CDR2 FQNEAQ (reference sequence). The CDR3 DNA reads TGTGCCAGCAGCTCCCTAGCGGGAGGGCACAATGAGCAGTTCTTC. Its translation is CASSSLAGGHNEQFF. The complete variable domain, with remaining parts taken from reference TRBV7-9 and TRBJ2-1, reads DTGVSQNPRHKITKRGQNVTFRCDPISEHNRLYWYRQTLGQGPEFLTYFQNEAQLEKSRLLSDRFSAERPKGSFSTLEIQRTEQGDSAMYLCASSSLAGGHNEQFFGPGTRLTVL.

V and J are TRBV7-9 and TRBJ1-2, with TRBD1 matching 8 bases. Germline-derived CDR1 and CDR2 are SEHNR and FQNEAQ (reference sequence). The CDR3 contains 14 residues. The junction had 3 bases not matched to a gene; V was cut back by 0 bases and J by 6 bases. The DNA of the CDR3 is TGTGCCAGCAGCTTAGCGCTGACAGGGGATGGCTACACCTTC. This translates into CASSLALTGDGYTF.

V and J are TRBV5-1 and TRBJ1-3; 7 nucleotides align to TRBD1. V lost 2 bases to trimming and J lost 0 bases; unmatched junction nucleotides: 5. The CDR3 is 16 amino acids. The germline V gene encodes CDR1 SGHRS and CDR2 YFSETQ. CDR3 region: CASSLPGTASGNTIYF. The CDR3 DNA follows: TGCGCCAGCAGCTTACCGGGGACAGCCTCTGGAAACACCATATATTTT.

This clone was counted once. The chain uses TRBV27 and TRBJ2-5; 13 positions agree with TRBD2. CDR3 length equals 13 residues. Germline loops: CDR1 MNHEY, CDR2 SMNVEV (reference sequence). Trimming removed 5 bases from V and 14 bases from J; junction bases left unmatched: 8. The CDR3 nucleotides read TGTGCCAGCAGTGTCAGGACTAGCGGGAGAGTATACTTC. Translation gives CASSVRTSGRVYF.

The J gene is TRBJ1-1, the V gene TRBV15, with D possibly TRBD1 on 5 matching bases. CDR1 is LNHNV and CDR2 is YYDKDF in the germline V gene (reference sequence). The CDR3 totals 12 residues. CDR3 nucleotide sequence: TGTGCGACCTCTCAGACAGCCACTGAAGCTTTCTTT. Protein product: CATSQTATEAFF.

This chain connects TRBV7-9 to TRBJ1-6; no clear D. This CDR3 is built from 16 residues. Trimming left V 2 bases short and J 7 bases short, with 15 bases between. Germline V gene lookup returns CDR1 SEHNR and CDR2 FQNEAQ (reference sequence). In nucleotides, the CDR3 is TGTGCCAGCAGCTTACTGGCGGCTCGTACGAATTCACCCCTCCACTTT. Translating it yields CASSLLAARTNSPLHF.

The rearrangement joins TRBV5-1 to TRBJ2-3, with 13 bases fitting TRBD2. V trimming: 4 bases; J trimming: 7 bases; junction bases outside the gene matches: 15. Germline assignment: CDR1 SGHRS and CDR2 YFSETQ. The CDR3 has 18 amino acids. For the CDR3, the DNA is TGCGCCAGCAGCGCGGGAACTAGCGGGAGGGGGGCCGGGAATACGCAGTATTTT. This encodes CASSAGTSGRGAGNTQYF.

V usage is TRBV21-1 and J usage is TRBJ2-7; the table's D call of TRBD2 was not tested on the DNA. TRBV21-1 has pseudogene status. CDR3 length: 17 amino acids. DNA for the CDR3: TGTGCCAGCAGCAAACGCGGGGGGACTAGCGGGATCTACGAGCAGTACGTC. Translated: CASSKRGGTSGIYEQYV.

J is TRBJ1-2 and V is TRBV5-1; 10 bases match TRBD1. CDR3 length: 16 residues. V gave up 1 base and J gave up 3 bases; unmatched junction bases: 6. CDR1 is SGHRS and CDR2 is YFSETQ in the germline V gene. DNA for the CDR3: TGCGCCAGCAGCTTGCCGGGACAGGGGATCGACTATGGCTACACCTTC. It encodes CASSLPGQGIDYGYTF.

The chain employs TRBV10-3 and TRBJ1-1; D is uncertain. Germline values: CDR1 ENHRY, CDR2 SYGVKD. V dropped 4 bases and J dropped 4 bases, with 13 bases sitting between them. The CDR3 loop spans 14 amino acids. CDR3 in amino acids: CAISGVGSGTEAFF. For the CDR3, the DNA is TGTGCCATCAGTGGGGTGGGCAGCGGCACTGAAGCTTTCTTT.

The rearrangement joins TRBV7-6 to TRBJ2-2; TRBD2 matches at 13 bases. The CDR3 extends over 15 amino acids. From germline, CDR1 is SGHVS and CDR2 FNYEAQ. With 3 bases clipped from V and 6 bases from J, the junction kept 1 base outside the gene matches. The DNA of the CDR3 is TGTGCCAGCAGCTTCGGACTAGCGGGAGCCGGGGAGCTGTTTTTT. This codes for CASSFGLAGAGELFF.

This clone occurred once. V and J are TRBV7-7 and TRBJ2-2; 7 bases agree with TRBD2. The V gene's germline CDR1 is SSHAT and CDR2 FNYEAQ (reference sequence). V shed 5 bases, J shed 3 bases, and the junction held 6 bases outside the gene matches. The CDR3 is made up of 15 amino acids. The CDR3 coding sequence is TGTGCCAGCAGCCCTCTCCGGGGGGACACCGGGGAGCTGTTTTTT. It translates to CASSPLRGDTGELFF.

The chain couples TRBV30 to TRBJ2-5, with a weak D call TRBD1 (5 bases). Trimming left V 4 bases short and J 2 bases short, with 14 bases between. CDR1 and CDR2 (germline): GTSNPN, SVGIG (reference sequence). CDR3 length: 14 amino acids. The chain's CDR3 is CAWTTEQPQETQYF. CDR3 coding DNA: TGTGCCTGGACGACAGAACAGCCTCAAGAGACCCAGTACTTC.